This is a list of T cell receptor beta chains from one sample in a study of cytomegalovirus exposure and HLA in healthy donors. Here immunoSEQ multiplex PCR was the method, and the copy in TCRdb shows in-frame clones only, minus some. The sample yields tens of thousands of clones, 70% to 90% seen once. The sequencing sample was made of PBMCs. The receptors derive from a woman between 18 and 30 years old in good health and CMV-seropositive. Both conserved end residues are part of each CDR3. A D gene is named only where the DNA matches it firmly.

J gene: TRBJ1-2
D gene: TRBD1
V gene: TRBV6-6
CDR3 protein: CAGQDRTYGYTF

J gene: TRBJ2-2
D gene: TRBD1
V gene: TRBV11-2
CDR3 protein: CASSYTLGQGRTGELFF

J gene: TRBJ2-5
D gene: TRBD2
V gene: TRBV19
CDR3 protein: CASSTGTSGGETQYF

J gene: TRBJ1-5
D gene: TRBD1
V gene: TRBV27
CDR3 protein: CASSLSLDRAQHF

J gene: TRBJ2-3
D gene: TRBD1
V gene: TRBV10-3
CDR3 protein: CAISDWDRGSTDTQYF

J gene: TRBJ2-1
D gene: TRBD2
V gene: TRBV7-2
CDR3 protein: CASSLEVGLPYNEQFF

J gene: TRBJ2-3
D gene: .
V gene: TRBV5-5
CDR3 protein: CASSRTDDTQYF

J gene: TRBJ2-3
D gene: TRBD2
V gene: TRBV27
CDR3 protein: CASSSLAGGGTDTQYF

J gene: TRBJ2-5
D gene: TRBD1
V gene: TRBV30
CDR3 protein: CAWNKRQGAEETQYF

J gene: TRBJ1-2
D gene: TRBD1
V gene: TRBV25-1
CDR3 protein: CASSETGRGDSYGYTF

J gene: TRBJ2-2
D gene: TRBD2
V gene: TRBV10-3
CDR3 protein: CAISKTGTSGRANTGELFF

J gene: TRBJ2-5
D gene: .
V gene: TRBV2
CDR3 protein: CASCLAPPETQYF

J gene: TRBJ2-6
D gene: .
V gene: TRBV30
CDR3 protein: CAWSVGGSGANVLTF

J gene: TRBJ1-2
D gene: .
V gene: TRBV14
CDR3 protein: CASSQDSRYGYTF

J gene: TRBJ1-5
D gene: TRBD1
V gene: TRBV15
CDR3 protein: CATSRGRENRGPNQPQHF

J gene: TRBJ2-3
D gene: .
V gene: TRBV5-6
CDR3 protein: CASSWAGASTDTQYF

J gene: TRBJ2-5
D gene: .
V gene: TRBV7-9
CDR3 protein: CASSLHPGGETQYF

J gene: TRBJ2-1
D gene: TRBD1
V gene: TRBV2
CDR3 protein: CASRWGQGYNEQFF

J gene: TRBJ1-1
D gene: .
V gene: TRBV15
CDR3 protein: CATSSLATEAFF

J gene: TRBJ2-1
D gene: .
V gene: TRBV29-1
CDR3 protein: CSVEDKGRPLPDEQFF

J gene: TRBJ1-1
D gene: .
V gene: TRBV29-1
CDR3 protein: CSVEDLFTEAFF

J gene: TRBJ2-3
D gene: .
V gene: TRBV14
CDR3 protein: CASSQVGASVADTQYF

J gene: TRBJ1-1
D gene: .
V gene: TRBV2
CDR3 protein: CASSATAEAFF

J gene: TRBJ2-5
D gene: TRBD1
V gene: TRBV5-1
CDR3 protein: CASSVGTAQETQYF

J gene: TRBJ2-7
D gene: TRBD1
V gene: TRBV6-6
CDR3 protein: CASSDPSTGDGYEQYF

J gene: TRBJ1-2
D gene: .
V gene: TRBV21-1
CDR3 protein: CASSKGDRGVPNYGYTF

J gene: TRBJ2-1
D gene: TRBD2
V gene: TRBV15
CDR3 protein: CATKLAGGGNEQFF

J gene: TRBJ1-3
D gene: .
V gene: TRBV4-1
CDR3 protein: CASSPGGVGGRATGNTIYF

J gene: TRBJ2-7
D gene: .
V gene: TRBV19
CDR3 protein: CASLDSLTYEQYF

J gene: TRBJ2-7
D gene: .
V gene: TRBV29-1
CDR3 protein: CSVIQGGTYEQYF

J gene: TRBJ1-4
D gene: TRBD1
V gene: TRBV7-2
CDR3 protein: CASSWDRGDEKLFF

J gene: TRBJ2-3
D gene: .
V gene: TRBV5-4
CDR3 protein: CASSLGRASTDTQYF

J gene: TRBJ1-1
D gene: .
V gene: TRBV5-1
CDR3 protein: CASRFQDGGTEAFF